The rows below give T cell receptor beta chains drawn from one sample of a study of cytomegalovirus exposure and HLA in healthy donors. Clones were read by immunoSEQ multiplex PCR, and TCRdb kept only the in-frame ones, dropping some. The sample shows some 100,000 clones, 86% of them seen only once. The sample was PBMCs. Every receptor here comes from a man aged 18 to 35 in good health and CMV-seronegative. CDR3s include the opening cysteine and the closing phenylalanine or tryptophan. Fields, in order: V gene, CDR3 length, CDR3 protein.

v_gene: TRBV30; len: 12; CDR3aa: CAWSLPVSEQYF
v_gene: TRBV29-1; len: 13; CDR3aa: CSVAEEQDQPQHF
v_gene: TRBV27; len: 16; CDR3aa: CASSLSYWTAQETQYF
v_gene: TRBV6-6; len: 14; CDR3aa: CASSYRDSPYEQYF
v_gene: TRBV19; len: 17; CDR3aa: CASSGTGAPRGNQPQHF
v_gene: TRBV5-1; len: 14; CDR3aa: CASSLDISTDTQYF
v_gene: TRBV29-1; len: 11; CDR3aa: CSVGRGNGYTF
v_gene: TRBV7-9; len: 15; CDR3aa: CASSPLGSSQETQYF
v_gene: TRBV5-4; len: 15; CDR3aa: CASSLEALMNTEAFF
v_gene: TRBV4-2; len: 15; CDR3aa: CASSQEGRNTDTQYF
v_gene: TRBV5-4; len: 14; CDR3aa: CASSPQAGIHEQYF
v_gene: TRBV29-1; len: 13; CDR3aa: CSAGPRVGYEQYF
v_gene: TRBV30; len: 13; CDR3aa: CATRRGRTYEQYF
v_gene: TRBV25-1; len: 14; CDR3aa: CASSGPASRFEQYF
v_gene: TRBV5-5; len: 13; CDR3aa: CASSTGQLFEAFF
v_gene: TRBV5-1; len: 16; CDR3aa: CASSLGGSSGVNTIYF
v_gene: TRBV6-5; len: 15; CDR3aa: CASSPRWDLNTEAFF
v_gene: TRBV30; len: 13; CDR3aa: CAWEPGTGNTIYF
v_gene: TRBV14; len: 23; CDR3aa: CASSLRPDRTSGKSPSSYNEQFF
v_gene: TRBV4-1; len: 15; CDR3aa: CASSQRQGSIYEQYF
v_gene: TRBV2; len: 13; CDR3aa: CASSERQALTQYF
v_gene: TRBV5-1; len: 18; CDR3aa: CASSLGLAGGLSYNEQFF
v_gene: TRBV10-3; len: 14; CDR3aa: CAISRQGSSYEQYF
v_gene: TRBV4-1; len: 15; CDR3aa: CASSLAGGSQETQYF
v_gene: TRBV18; len: 17; CDR3aa: CASSPVTSGLSSYEQYF
v_gene: TRBV9; len: 17; CDR3aa: CASSVGASGAYQETQYF
v_gene: TRBV7-9; len: 13; CDR3aa: CASSLVSPGELFF
v_gene: TRBV30; len: 15; CDR3aa: CAWSPVSSYNSPLHF
v_gene: TRBV5-1; len: 17; CDR3aa: CASSATSSGRAGDTQYF
v_gene: TRBV6-1; len: 14; CDR3aa: CASRPDRGSTEAFF
v_gene: TRBV30; len: 12; CDR3aa: CAWTGLEEKLFF
v_gene: TRBV27; len: 17; CDR3aa: CASRGQGPPLSNQPQHF
v_gene: TRBV29-1; len: 15; CDR3aa: CSVMAGTGMYNEQFF
v_gene: TRBV7-8; len: 15; CDR3aa: CASSLGGGGKQPQHF
v_gene: TRBV6-5; len: 12; CDR3aa: CASRRGTYEQYF
v_gene: TRBV13; len: 14; CDR3aa: CASRGTGGSSEQYF
v_gene: TRBV7-2; len: 16; CDR3aa: CASTQRKRGAQETQYF